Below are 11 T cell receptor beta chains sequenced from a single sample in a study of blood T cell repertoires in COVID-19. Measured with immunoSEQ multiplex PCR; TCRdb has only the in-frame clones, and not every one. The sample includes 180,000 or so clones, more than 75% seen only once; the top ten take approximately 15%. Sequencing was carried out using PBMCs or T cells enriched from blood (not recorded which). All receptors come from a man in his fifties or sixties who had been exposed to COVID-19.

The CDR3 sequence: CASSEVGTGNTEAFF. The CDR3 DNA follows: TGTGCCAGCAGTGAAGTAGGGACAGGAAACACTGAAGCTTTCTTT. The chain joins TRBV2 to TRBJ1-1; the match to TRBD1 covers 8 bases. The germline gives CDR1 SNHLY, CDR2 FYNNEI. The V gene end was trimmed by 1 base and the J gene end by 2 bases; junction bases not matched to a gene: 3. This CDR3 is 15 amino acids long.

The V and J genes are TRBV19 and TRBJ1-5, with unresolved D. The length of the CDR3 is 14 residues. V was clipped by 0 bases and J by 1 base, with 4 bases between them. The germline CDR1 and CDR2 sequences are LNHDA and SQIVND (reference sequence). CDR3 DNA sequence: TGTGCCAGTAGTATAGATGGCAGCAATCAGCCCCAGCATTTT. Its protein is CASSIDGSNQPQHF.

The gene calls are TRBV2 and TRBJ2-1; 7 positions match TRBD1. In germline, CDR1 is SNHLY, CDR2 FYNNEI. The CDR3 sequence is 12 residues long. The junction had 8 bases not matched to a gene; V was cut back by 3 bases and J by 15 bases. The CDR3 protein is CASSETTGMGFF. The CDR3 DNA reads TGTGCCAGCAGTGAGACGACAGGGATGGGGTTCTTC.

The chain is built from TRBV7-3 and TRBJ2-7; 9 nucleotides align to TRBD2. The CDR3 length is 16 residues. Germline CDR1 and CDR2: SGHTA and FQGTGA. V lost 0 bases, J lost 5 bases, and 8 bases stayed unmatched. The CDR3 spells CASSLTRASGNHEQYF. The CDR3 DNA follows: TGTGCCAGCAGCTTAACTCGGGCTAGCGGGAACCACGAGCAGTACTTC.

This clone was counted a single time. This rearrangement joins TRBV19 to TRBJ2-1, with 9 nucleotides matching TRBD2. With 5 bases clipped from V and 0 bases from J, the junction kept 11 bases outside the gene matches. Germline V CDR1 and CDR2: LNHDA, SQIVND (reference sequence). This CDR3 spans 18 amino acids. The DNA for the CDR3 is TGTGCCAGTAGTCTTAGCGGGAGTATAAGTGGCTCCTACAATGAGCAGTTCTTC. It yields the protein CASSLSGSISGSYNEQFF.

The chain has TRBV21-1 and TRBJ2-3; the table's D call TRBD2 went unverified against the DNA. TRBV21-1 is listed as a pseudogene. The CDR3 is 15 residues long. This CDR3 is CASSQLAGGPHTQYF. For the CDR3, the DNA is TGTGCCAGCAGCCAACTAGCGGGAGGGCCCCATACGCAGTATTTT.

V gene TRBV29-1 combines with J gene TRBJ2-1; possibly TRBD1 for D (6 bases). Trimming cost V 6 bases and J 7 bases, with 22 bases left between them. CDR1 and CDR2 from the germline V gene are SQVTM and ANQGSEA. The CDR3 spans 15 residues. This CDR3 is CSVDKGTGSGNEQFF. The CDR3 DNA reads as TGCAGCGTCGATAAGGGAACAGGGAGTGGGAATGAGCAGTTCTTC.

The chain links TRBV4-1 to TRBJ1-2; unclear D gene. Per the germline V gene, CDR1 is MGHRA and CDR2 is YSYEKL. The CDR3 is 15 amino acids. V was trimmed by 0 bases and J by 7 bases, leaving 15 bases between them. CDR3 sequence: CASSQEPLPDSGYTF. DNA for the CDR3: TGCGCCAGCAGCCAAGAACCCCTTCCAGACTCTGGCTACACCTTC.

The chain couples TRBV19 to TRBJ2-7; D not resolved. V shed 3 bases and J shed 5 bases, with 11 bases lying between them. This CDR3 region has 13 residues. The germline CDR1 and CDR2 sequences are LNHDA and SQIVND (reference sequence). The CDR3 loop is CASSITAYNEQYF. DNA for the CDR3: TGTGCCAGTAGTATCACAGCTTATAACGAGCAGTACTTC.

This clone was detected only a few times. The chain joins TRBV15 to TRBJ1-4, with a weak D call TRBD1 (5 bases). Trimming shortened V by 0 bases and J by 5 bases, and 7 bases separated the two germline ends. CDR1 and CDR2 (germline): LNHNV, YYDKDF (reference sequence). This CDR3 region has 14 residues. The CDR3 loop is CATSRDRVNEKLFF. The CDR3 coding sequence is TGTGCCACCAGCAGAGACAGGGTCAATGAAAAACTGTTTTTT.

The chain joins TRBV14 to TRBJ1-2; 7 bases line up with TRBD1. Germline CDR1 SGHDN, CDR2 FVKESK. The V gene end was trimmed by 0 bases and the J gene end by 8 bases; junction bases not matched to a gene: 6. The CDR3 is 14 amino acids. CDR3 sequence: CASSQEGQSGGYTF. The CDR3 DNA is TGTGCCAGCAGCCAAGAGGGACAGTCAGGGGGCTACACCTTC.